The clone carrying this TCR beta chain appeared a few times. The data were taken from a study of T-cell memory formation after mild COVID-19. Barcoded TCR alpha and TCR beta cDNA libraries with UMIs came from 5'RACE using constant-segment primers. MiXCR, applied by TCRdb to the 5' RACE reads, yields one record per CDR3 protein. The repertoire consists of roughly 600,000 distinct CDR3 sequences, with 15% to 20% occurring once and the leading ten covering around 12%. The CDR3 is 15 amino acids. V dropped 0 bases and J dropped 4 bases, with 12 bases sitting between them. The germline gives CDR1 MNHNY, CDR2 SVGAGI (reference sequence).

The source material was PBMCs or a T cell subset sorted from them (not recorded which). The chain joins TRBV6-6 to TRBJ1-2; D may be TRBD1 (5 bases). The receptor comes from an adult woman who had mild COVID-19 (a few samples of this study predate the infection). Cell type and time point are not known. CDR3 DNA sequence: TGTGCCAGCAGTTACTCGGTCACTACAGGCTATGGCTACACCTTC. Amino acids: CASSYSVTTGYGYTF.